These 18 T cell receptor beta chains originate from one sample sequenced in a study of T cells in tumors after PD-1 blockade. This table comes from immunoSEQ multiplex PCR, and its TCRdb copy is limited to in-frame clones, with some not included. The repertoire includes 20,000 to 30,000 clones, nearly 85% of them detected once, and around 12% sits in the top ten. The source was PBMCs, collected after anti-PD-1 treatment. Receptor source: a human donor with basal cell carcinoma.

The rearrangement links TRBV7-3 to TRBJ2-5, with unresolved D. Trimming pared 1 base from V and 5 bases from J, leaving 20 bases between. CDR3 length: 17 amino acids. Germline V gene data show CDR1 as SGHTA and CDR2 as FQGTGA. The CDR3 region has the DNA TGTGCCAGCAGCTTAAAGGCATCCGCGGTATGGGCGGAGACCCAGTACTTC. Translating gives CASSLKASAVWAETQYF. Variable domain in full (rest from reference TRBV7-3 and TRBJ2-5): GAGVSQTPSNKVTEKGKYVELRCDPISGHTALYWYRQSLGQGPEFLIYFQGTGAADDSGLPNDRFFAVRPEGSVSTLKIQRTERGDSAVYLCASSLKASAVWAETQYFGPGTRLLVL.

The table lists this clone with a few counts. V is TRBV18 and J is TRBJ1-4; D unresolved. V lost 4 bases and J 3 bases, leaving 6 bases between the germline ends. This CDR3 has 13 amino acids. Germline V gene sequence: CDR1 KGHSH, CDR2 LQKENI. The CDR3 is CASSLGPNEKLFF. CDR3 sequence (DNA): TGTGCCAGCTCACTGGGCCCTAATGAAAAACTGTTTTTT. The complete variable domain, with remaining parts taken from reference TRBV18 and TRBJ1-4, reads NAGVMQNPRHLVRRRGQEARLRCSPMKGHSHVYWYRQLPEEGLKFMVYLQKENIIDESGMPKERFSAEFPKEGPSILRIQQVVRGDSAAYFCASSLGPNEKLFFGSGTQLSVL.

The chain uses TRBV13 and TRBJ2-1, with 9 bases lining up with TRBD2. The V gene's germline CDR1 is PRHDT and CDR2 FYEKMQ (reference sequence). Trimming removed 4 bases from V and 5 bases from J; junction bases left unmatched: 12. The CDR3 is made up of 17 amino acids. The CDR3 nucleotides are TGTGCCAGCAGCTCATTCCTCCGGACTAGCGCGGACAATGAGCAGTTCTTC. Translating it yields CASSSFLRTSADNEQFF.

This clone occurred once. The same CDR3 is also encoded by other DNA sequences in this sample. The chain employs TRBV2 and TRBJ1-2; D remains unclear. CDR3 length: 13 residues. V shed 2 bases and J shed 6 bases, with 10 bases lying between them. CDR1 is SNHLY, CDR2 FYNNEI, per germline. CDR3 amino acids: CASSESGSDGYTF. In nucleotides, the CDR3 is TGTGCCAGCAGTGAATCGGGGAGCGATGGCTACACCTTC.

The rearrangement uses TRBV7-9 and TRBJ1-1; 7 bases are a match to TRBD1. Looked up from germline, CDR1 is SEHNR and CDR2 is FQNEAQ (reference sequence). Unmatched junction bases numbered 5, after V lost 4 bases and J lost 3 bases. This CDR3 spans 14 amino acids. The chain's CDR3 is CASSWTGKDTEAFF. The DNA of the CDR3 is TGTGCCAGCAGCTGGACAGGAAAGGACACTGAAGCTTTCTTT.

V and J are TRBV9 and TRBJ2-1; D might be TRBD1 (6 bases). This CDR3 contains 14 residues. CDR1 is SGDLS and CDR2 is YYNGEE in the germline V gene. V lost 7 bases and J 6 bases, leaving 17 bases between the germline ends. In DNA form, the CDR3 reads TGTGCCAGCGCAGGGGCCCGCCCTTCCAATGAGCAGTTCTTC. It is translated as CASAGARPSNEQFF.

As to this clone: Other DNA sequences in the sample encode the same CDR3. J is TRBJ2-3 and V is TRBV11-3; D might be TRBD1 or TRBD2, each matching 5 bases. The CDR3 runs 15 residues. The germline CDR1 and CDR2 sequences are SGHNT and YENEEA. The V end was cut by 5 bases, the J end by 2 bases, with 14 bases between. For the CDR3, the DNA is TGTGCCAGCAGCCCTGGGGGTGGCCCCACAGATACGCAGTATTTT. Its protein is CASSPGGGPTDTQYF.

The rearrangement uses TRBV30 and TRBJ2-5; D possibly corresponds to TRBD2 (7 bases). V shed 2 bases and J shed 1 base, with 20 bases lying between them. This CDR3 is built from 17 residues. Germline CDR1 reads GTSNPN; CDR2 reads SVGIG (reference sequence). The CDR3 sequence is CAWSTPWRGPFQETQYF. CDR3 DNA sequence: TGTGCCTGGAGTACTCCGTGGCGGGGGCCCTTCCAAGAGACCCAGTACTTC.

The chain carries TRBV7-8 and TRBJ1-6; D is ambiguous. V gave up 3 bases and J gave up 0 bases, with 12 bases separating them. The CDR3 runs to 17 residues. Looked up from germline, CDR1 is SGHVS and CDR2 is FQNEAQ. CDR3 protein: CASSFSTLSSYNSPLHF. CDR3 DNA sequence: TGTGCCAGCAGCTTTTCGACCCTGAGCTCCTATAATTCACCCCTCCACTTT. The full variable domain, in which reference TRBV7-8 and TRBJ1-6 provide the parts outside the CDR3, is GAGVSQSPRYKVAKRGQDVALRCDPISGHVSLFWYQQALGQGPEFLTYFQNEAQLDKSGLPSDRFFAERPEGSVSTLKIQRTQQEDSAVYLCASSFSTLSSYNSPLHFGNGTRLTVT.

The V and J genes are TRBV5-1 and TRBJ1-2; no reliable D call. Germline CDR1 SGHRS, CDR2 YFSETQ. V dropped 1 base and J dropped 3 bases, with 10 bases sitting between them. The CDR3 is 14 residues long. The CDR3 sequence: CASSLLGSDYGYTF. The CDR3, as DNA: TGCGCCAGCAGCTTGTTGGGGTCGGACTATGGCTACACCTTC.

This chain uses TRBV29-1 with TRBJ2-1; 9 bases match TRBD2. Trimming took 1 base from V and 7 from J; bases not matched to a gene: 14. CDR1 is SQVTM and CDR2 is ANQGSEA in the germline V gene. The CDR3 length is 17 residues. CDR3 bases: TGCAGCGTTGAAGTTAGCGGGGGTTTTTACGCCTGGAATGAGCAGTTCTTC. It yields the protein CSVEVSGGFYAWNEQFF.

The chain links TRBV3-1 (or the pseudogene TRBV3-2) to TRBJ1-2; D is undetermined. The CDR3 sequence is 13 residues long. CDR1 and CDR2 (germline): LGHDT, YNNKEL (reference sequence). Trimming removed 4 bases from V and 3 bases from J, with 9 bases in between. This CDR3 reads CASSPLADYGYTF. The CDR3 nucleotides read TGTGCCAGCAGCCCCTTGGCCGACTATGGCTACACCTTC.

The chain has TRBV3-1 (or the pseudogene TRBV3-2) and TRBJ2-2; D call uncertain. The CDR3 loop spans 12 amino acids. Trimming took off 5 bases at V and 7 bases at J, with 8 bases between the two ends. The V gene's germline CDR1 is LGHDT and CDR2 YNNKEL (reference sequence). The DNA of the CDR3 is TGTGCCAGCAGCACGTGGGGCGGGGAGCTGTTTTTT. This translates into CASSTWGGELFF.

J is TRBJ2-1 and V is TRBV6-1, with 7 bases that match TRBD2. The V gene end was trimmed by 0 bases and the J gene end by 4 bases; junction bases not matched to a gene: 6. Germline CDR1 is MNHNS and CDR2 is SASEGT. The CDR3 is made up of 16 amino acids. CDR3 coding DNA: TGTGCCAGCAGTGAAGCGGGAGGGACCACTTACAATGAGCAGTTCTTC. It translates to CASSEAGGTTYNEQFF.

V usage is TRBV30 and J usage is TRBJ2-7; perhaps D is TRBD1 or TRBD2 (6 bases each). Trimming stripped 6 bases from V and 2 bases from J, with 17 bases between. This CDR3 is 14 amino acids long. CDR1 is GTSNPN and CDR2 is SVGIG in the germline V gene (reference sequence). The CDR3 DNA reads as TGTGCCTGTATCAAGGGGGGCAGAACCTACGAGCAGTACTTC. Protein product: CACIKGGRTYEQYF.

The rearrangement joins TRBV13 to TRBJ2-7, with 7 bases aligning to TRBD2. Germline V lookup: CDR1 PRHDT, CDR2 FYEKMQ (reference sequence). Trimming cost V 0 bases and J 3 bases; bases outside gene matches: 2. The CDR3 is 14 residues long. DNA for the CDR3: TGTGCCAGCAGCTTAGGGGGACTAAGCTACGAGCAGTACTTC. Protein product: CASSLGGLSYEQYF. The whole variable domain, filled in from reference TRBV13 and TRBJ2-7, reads AAGVIQSPRHLIKEKRETATLKCYPIPRHDTVYWYQQGPGQDPQFLISFYEKMQSDKGSIPDRFSAQQFSDYHSELNMSSLELGDSALYFCASSLGGLSYEQYFGPGTRLTVT.

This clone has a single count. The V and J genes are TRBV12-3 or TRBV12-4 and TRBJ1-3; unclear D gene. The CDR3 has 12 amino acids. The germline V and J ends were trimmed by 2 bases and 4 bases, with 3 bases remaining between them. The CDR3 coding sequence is TGTGCCAGCAGTTTATTCGGAAACACCATATATTTT. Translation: CASSLFGNTIYF.

The CDR3 reads CASSFRGYEQYF. CDR3 nucleotides: TGTGCCAGCAGCTTCAGAGGGTACGAGCAGTACTTC. V usage is TRBV5-4 and J usage is TRBJ2-7; possible D gene TRBD2, 5 bases. Germline values: CDR1 SGHNT, CDR2 YYREEE (reference sequence). The CDR3 totals 12 residues. Trimming cost V 2 bases and J 4 bases, with 7 bases left between them.